This TCR beta chain originates from a study of blood T cell repertoires in COVID-19. Study details: The samples span acute and convalescent COVID-19 from the United States, Italy and Spain. PBMCs, B-cell-depleted T cells, or T cells provided the cDNA or gDNA that made up the material.

Original methodology: The assay estimated nucleated cells by amplifying reference gene primers. Assay: immunoSEQ multiplex PCR; the TCRdb copy retains only in-frame clones and omits some. V, J and clone size are those of that table, while D and trimming were read from the DNA. The sample consists of about 260,000 clones, around 84% of them appearing once. Seattle patients were enrolled during active infection and followed longitudinally. Sequences were obtained from peripheral blood. This receptor was identified in a woman aged 55-75 years with COVID-19, enrolled during active disease.

CDR3 DNA: TGTGCCAGCAGCGACAGGGGGAAGAGCTCTGGAAACACCATATATTTT. It encodes CASSDRGKSSGNTIYF. The V and J genes are TRBV3-1 (or the pseudogene TRBV3-2) and TRBJ1-3; 9 nucleotides align to TRBD1. V shed 5 bases, J shed 0 bases, and the junction held 5 bases outside the gene matches. This CDR3 region has 16 residues. CDR1 and CDR2 from the germline V gene are LGHDT and YNNKEL (reference sequence).